This T cell receptor (beta chain) was observed in a study of blood T cell repertoires in COVID-19. Here immunoSEQ multiplex PCR was the method, and the copy in TCRdb shows in-frame clones only, minus some. The sample records about 350,000 clones, about 90% being singletons. The V gene's germline CDR1 is MNHEY and CDR2 SMNVEV (reference sequence). V lost 7 bases to trimming and J lost 5 bases, with 15 bases between them. The CDR3 length is 14 residues. The chain uses TRBV27 and TRBJ2-1; possibly TRBD1 for D (5 bases). Sequences were obtained from PBMCs or T cells enriched from blood (not recorded which). This clonotype was obtained from a woman in her twenties or thirties who had been exposed to COVID-19. The CDR3 region has the DNA TGTGCCAGCACTGCCAGGACACAAAACAATGAGCAGTTCTTC. This translates into CASTARTQNNEQFF.